Shown below are 5 T cell receptor beta chains from a single sample sequenced in a study of radiation and T cells in renal cell carcinoma. Repertoires were generated with immunoSEQ multiplex PCR, while TCRdb's copy carries only in-frame clones and drops some. Altogether around 95,000 clones are present, 75% to 85% being singletons, with the ten largest covering about 7.2%. Time point defined: blood 4 weeks post-SBRT, at nephrectomy. This sample's treatment: 15 Gy SBRT to primary tumor, nephrectomy 4 weeks later. Sequencing was performed on blood, taken from a patient whose treatment included radiotherapy and nephrectomy. All receptors come from a man aged 60 to 75 with renal cell carcinoma.

This CDR3 reads CASSSPPRANIQYF. Here the CDR3 DNA reads TGTGCCAGCAGCTCCCCGCCGCGGGCAAACATTCAGTACTTC. This rearrangement joins TRBV7-9 to TRBJ2-4, with TRBD2 as a possible D gene (5 bases). V lost 4 bases and J 6 bases, leaving 13 bases between the germline ends. The CDR3 extends over 14 amino acids. Germline V CDR1 and CDR2: SEHNR, FQNEAQ (reference sequence).

The chain has TRBV7-9 and TRBJ2-7, with TRBD1 identical over 8 bases. V shed 5 bases and J 3 bases; nucleotides not matched to a gene: 6. CDR1 is SEHNR, CDR2 FQNEAQ, per germline (reference sequence). CDR3 length equals 14 residues. Here the CDR3 DNA reads TGTGCCAGCAGCGCCTGGGACAGGATCTACGAGCAGTACTTC. Its protein product is CASSAWDRIYEQYF.

The V gene is TRBV7-6, the J gene TRBJ1-1; 7 positions match TRBD1. With V trimmed by 4 bases and J by 6 bases, 5 bases remained unmatched. The CDR3 has 13 amino acids. The germline CDR1 and CDR2 sequences are SGHVS and FNYEAQ. The CDR3 here is CASSSGQIAEAFF. CDR3 bases: TGTGCCAGCAGCTCGGGACAGATCGCTGAAGCTTTCTTT.

The gene calls are TRBV5-4 and TRBJ1-2; 8 bases agree with TRBD1. The CDR3 loop spans 13 amino acids. Germline loops: CDR1 SGHNT, CDR2 YYREEE (reference sequence). V lost 1 base, J lost 7 bases, and 3 bases stayed unmatched. CDR3 amino acids: CASSLQGAGGYTF. In DNA, the CDR3 is TGTGCCAGCAGCTTGCAGGGGGCGGGTGGCTACACCTTC.

This clone was observed a few times. The genes are TRBV4-1 and TRBJ2-1; 12 bases are a match to TRBD2. The CDR3 is 16 residues long. Germline trimming cut 4 bases from V and 8 bases from J; bases unmatched to any gene: 9. CDR1 MGHRA and CDR2 YSYEKL come from the germline V gene. CDR3 DNA: TGCGCCAGCAGCCCGGGGAGGACTAGCGGGAACCATGAGCAGTTCTTC. As protein: CASSPGRTSGNHEQFF.